This T cell receptor beta chain derives from a study of blood T cell repertoires in COVID-19. Study background: Acute-phase and convalescent COVID-19 samples originated in the United States, Italy and Spain.

Sequencing was performed with immunoSEQ multiplex PCR; in TCRdb, only in-frame clones are kept and a portion is missing. This sample has 150,000 to 200,000 clones, with about 90% found just once. V was shortened by 3 bases and J by 7 bases, with 10 bases between the two germline ends. Germline V CDR1 and CDR2: SGHTA, FQGNSA. The CDR3 runs 13 residues. The receptor was isolated from a woman aged 70-85 years with acute or convalescent COVID-19. Sequenced input: peripheral blood. The rearrangement links TRBV7-2 to TRBJ1-5; D gene uncertain. CDR3 coding DNA: TGTGCCAGCAGCTTTGATCTTAGACAGCCCCAGCATTTT. It encodes CASSFDLRQPQHF.